This T cell receptor (beta chain) emerged from a study of blood T cell repertoires in COVID-19. About the study: Samples taken during acute and convalescent COVID-19 were collected in the United States, Italy and Spain. Sample material is recorded as cDNA or gDNA derived from T cells, B-cell-depleted T cells, or PBMCs.

Participants were aged roughly 18 to 90 years from 20 to 30 US areas. Authors' methods: Researchers report that nucleated cell counts were estimated from reference gene primer amplification. Assay: immunoSEQ multiplex PCR; the TCRdb copy retains only in-frame clones and omits some. V and J calls and clone size are as listed in that table; D and trimming were resolved from the DNA. The table records 250,000 to 300,000 clones, around 84% of them present only once. CDR1 and CDR2 from the germline V gene are MNHEY and SMNVEV (reference sequence). V was pared by 6 bases and J by 5 bases, with 8 bases of the junction left unmatched. The CDR3 is made up of 15 amino acids.

The chain uses TRBV27 and TRBJ2-2, with 8 bases that match TRBD1. The sequencing sample was made of PBMCs or T cells enriched from blood (not recorded which). This receptor was identified in a man aged 25-40 years with acute COVID-19. The CDR3 nucleotides read TGTGCCAGCAGAGATGGCAGGGGGCGGACCGGGGAGCTGTTTTTT. It translates to CASRDGRGRTGELFF.